What follows are 10 T cell receptor beta chains derived from one specimen sequenced in a study of shared clonotypes between healthy human individuals. The protocol was immunoSEQ multiplex PCR, while the TCRdb copy is restricted to in-frame clones and leaves out a portion. Found here are roughly 2 million clones, approximately 96% of them singletons; the top ten hold over 0.1%. The sample consisted of naive CD4+ T cells sorted from blood. The subset is: CD45RA+ positively selected. The receptors shown here come from a man aged 18 to 30 in good health.

The chain uses TRBV11-2 and TRBJ2-5; D is possibly TRBD1 (5 bases). With 6 bases removed from V and 2 bases from J, the gap between germline ends came to 25 bases. The CDR3 has 18 residues. CDR1 is SGHAT and CDR2 is FQNNGV in the germline V gene. This CDR3 is CASRGQGLPRARQETQYF. DNA of the CDR3: TGTGCCAGCAGGGGTCAGGGTCTCCCACGGGCCCGACAAGAGACCCAGTACTTC.

The sample holds one count of this clone. Other DNA sequences in this specimen translate into the identical CDR3. V and J are TRBV27 and TRBJ1-5; 9 bases align to TRBD1. J lost 4 bases, V lost 3 bases, and 1 base had no gene match. Per germline, CDR1 MNHEY and CDR2 SMNVEV (reference sequence). The CDR3 runs to 14 residues. CDR3 sequence reads: CASSFGQGNQPQHF. The CDR3 nucleotides are TGTGCCAGCAGTTTCGGACAGGGGAATCAGCCCCAGCATTTT.

A single count supports this clone. The V and J genes are TRBV11-2 and TRBJ1-6; D gene ambiguous. Trimming cost V 5 bases and J 0 bases, with 14 bases left between them. Germline CDR1 is SGHAT and CDR2 is FQNNGV. This CDR3 has 17 residues. CDR3 residues: CASSPETGVSYNSPLHF. The CDR3, as DNA: TGTGCCAGCAGCCCGGAGACGGGAGTCTCCTATAATTCACCCCTCCACTTT.

A remark on this clone: Other nucleotide sequences from this sample produce the same CDR3. V and J are TRBV6-5 and TRBJ2-7; a possible D gene is TRBD1 (6 bases). Trimming shortened V by 0 bases and J by 4 bases, and 13 bases separated the two germline ends. This CDR3 region has 15 residues. Looked up from germline, CDR1 is MNHEY and CDR2 is SVGAGI. This chain's CDR3 is CASSYSGTRGYEQYF. CDR3 nucleotide sequence: TGTGCCAGCAGTTACTCCGGGACAAGGGGGTACGAGCAGTACTTC.

This chain links TRBV28 with TRBJ1-5; 8 bases are shared with TRBD1. The V gene end was trimmed by 6 bases and the J gene end by 5 bases; junction bases not matched to a gene: 18. This CDR3 spans 18 amino acids. From germline, CDR1 is MDHEN and CDR2 SYDVKM. The CDR3 sequence is CASSSVRGQAILHQPQHF. The CDR3 DNA reads as TGTGCCAGCAGCTCCGTGAGGGGACAGGCTATTCTCCATCAGCCCCAGCATTTT.

The gene calls are TRBV27 and TRBJ2-1, with 7 bases that match TRBD2. The junction had 8 bases not matched to a gene; V was cut back by 5 bases and J by 10 bases. Germline CDR1 MNHEY, CDR2 SMNVEV (reference sequence). This CDR3 region has 13 residues. CDR3 sequence (DNA): TGTGCCAGCAGTCGCCCTGGCGGGAGCGAGCAGTTCTTC. Encoded protein: CASSRPGGSEQFF.

This chain joins TRBV5-4 and TRBJ2-4, with D hard to call. The CDR3 extends over 16 amino acids. The V gene's germline CDR1 is SGHNT and CDR2 YYREEE (reference sequence). V gave up 0 bases and J gave up 0 bases, with 10 bases separating them. The CDR3 spells CASSLDRNLAKNIQYF. The CDR3 DNA reads TGTGCCAGCAGCTTGGATAGAAACCTAGCCAAAAACATTCAGTACTTC.

This chain uses TRBV5-1 with TRBJ2-2; D perhaps matches TRBD1 (5 bases). Germline loops: CDR1 SGHRS, CDR2 YFSETQ. The CDR3 has 15 amino acids. V lost 1 base, J lost 7 bases, and 14 bases lay in between. The CDR3: CASSLSAGYDGELFF. DNA for the CDR3: TGCGCCAGCAGCTTGTCCGCAGGGTACGACGGGGAGCTGTTTTTT.

The rearrangement links TRBV19 to TRBJ1-1; D is uncertain. Germline V gene sequence: CDR1 LNHDA, CDR2 SQIVND (reference sequence). With 4 bases removed from V and 1 base from J, the gap between germline ends came to 7 bases. CDR3 length: 13 residues. CDR3 sequence (DNA): TGTGCCAGTAGTAGAGATCAGAACACTGAAGCTTTCTTT. This gives the protein CASSRDQNTEAFF. Drawing the rest from reference TRBV19 and TRBJ1-1, the complete variable domain is DGGITQSPKYLFRKEGQNVTLSCEQNLNHDAMYWYRQDPGQGLRLIYYSQIVNDFQKGDIAEGYSVSREKKESFPLTVTSAQKNPTAFYLCASSRDQNTEAFFGQGTRLTVV.

This chain joins TRBV7-6 and TRBJ1-1, with 10 bases identical to TRBD1. V shed 3 bases, J shed 2 bases, and the junction held 0 bases outside the gene matches. Germline values: CDR1 SGHVS, CDR2 FNYEAQ. The CDR3 extends over 14 amino acids. The chain's CDR3 is CASSLTGGNTEAFF. CDR3 bases: TGTGCCAGCAGCTTGACAGGGGGCAACACTGAAGCTTTCTTT.